The rows below give T cell receptor beta chains drawn from one sample of a study of T cells in Graves' hyperthyroidism and ophthalmopathy. A single record per CDR3 protein comes from TCRdb applying MiXCR to the multiplex PCR reads. Counted here are around 200,000 distinct CDR3 sequences, roughly 18% occurring once; the ten biggest clones make up approximately 40%. The sequencing sample was made of blood. The receptors originated from a man aged 35-49 years with Graves' hyperthyroidism. The CDR3 runs from the conserved cysteine through the conserved F or W. The D gene is left open where the match is weak. Clone size is stated in some rows and not others, as once, few, many or a class when expanded.

D gene | J gene | clone size | V gene | CDR3 protein | CDR3 DNA
. | TRBJ1-4 | . | TRBV9 | CASSVDLGPNEKLFF | TGTGCCAGCAGCGTAGATCTAGGACCTAATGAAAAACTGTTTTTT
. | TRBJ2-1 | few | TRBV19 | CASSIRRGVLGEQFF | TGTGCCAGTAGTATTAGGCGGGGAGTCCTGGGTGAGCAGTTCTTC
. | TRBJ2-7 | many | TRBV6-2/TRBV6-3 | CASSSSRDEQYF | TGTGCCAGCAGTTCTTCCAGGGACGAGCAGTACTTC
. | TRBJ2-1 | . | TRBV20-1 | CSVLGRLNEQFF | TGCAGTGTTCTAGGGAGGCTGAATGAGCAGTTCTTC
. | TRBJ1-4 | . | TRBV9 | CASSVAGANEKLFF | TGTGCCAGCAGCGTAGCAGGGGCTAATGAAAAACTGTTTTTT
. | TRBJ1-6 | few | TRBV12-3/TRBV12-4 | CASNGVGSPLHF | TGTGCCAGCAATGGGGTAGGCTCACCCCTCCACTTT
. | TRBJ2-1 | many | TRBV24-1 | CATSDLSGGPTNEQFF | TGTGCCACCAGTGACCTTAGCGGAGGCCCCACCAATGAGCAGTTCTTC
TRBD1 | TRBJ1-5 | many | TRBV27 | CASSWTGANQPQHF | TGTGCCAGCAGTTGGACAGGGGCCAATCAGCCCCAGCATTTT
. | TRBJ2-7 | many | TRBV4-3 | CASSQDLGLSYEQYF | TGCGCCAGCAGCCAAGATCTCGGGCTCTCCTACGAGCAGTACTTC
TRBD1 | TRBJ2-3 | many | TRBV30 | CAWSLGQGTGTDTQYF | TGTGCCTGGAGCCTCGGACAGGGGACCGGCACAGATACGCAGTATTTT
TRBD1 | TRBJ1-2 | many | TRBV7-9 | CASSGAGQDHTF | TGTGCCAGCAGCGGAGCCGGACAGGATCACACCTTC
. | TRBJ2-3 | . | TRBV29-1 | CSGRQGRADTQYF | TGCAGCGGCCGACAGGGGAGGGCAGATACGCAGTATTTT
TRBD1 | TRBJ1-5 | many | TRBV5-5 | CASSLQGENQPQHF | TGTGCCAGCAGCCTACAGGGGGAAAATCAGCCCCAGCATTTT
. | TRBJ2-1 | . | TRBV2 | CASTPDSPLPFF | TGTGCCAGCACCCCTGACTCCCCCCTGCCGTTCTTC
TRBD1 | TRBJ1-5 | many | TRBV30 | CAWSWDRGREQPQHF | TGTGCCTGGAGTTGGGACAGGGGGCGAGAACAGCCCCAGCATTTT
. | TRBJ2-3 | . | TRBV28 | CASSSPGLHTDTQYF | TGTGCCAGCAGTTCCCCGGGACTGCACACAGATACGCAGTATTTT
. | TRBJ2-1 | many | TRBV10-1 | CASSAKLNSGTVISYNEQFF | TGCGCCAGCAGTGCCAAGCTGAACTCGGGAACAGTTATCTCCTACAATGAGCAGTTCTTC
TRBD2 | TRBJ2-7 | many | TRBV6-1 | CASSEERGSSYEQYF | TGTGCCAGCAGTGAAGAGCGGGGGAGCTCCTACGAGCAGTACTTC
. | TRBJ1-3 | . | TRBV5-6 | CASSLVDGISGNTIYF | TGTGCCAGCAGCTTGGTGGACGGCATCTCTGGAAACACCATATATTTT
. | TRBJ2-1 | many | TRBV3-1 | CASSHGGSYNEQFF | TGTGCCAGCAGCCATGGGGGTTCCTACAATGAGCAGTTCTTC
. | TRBJ2-1 | many | TRBV7-8 | CASSLGRVLGNEQFF | TGTGCCAGCAGCTTAGGAAGGGTTTTAGGCAATGAGCAGTTCTTC
TRBD1 | TRBJ1-4 | few | TRBV6-2/TRBV6-3 | CASGPPVPGQGSRDEKLFF | TGTGCCAGCGGACCTCCAGTCCCGGGACAGGGGTCAAGGGATGAAAAACTGTTTTTT
. | TRBJ1-6 | many | TRBV7-2 | CASSLAHGGFYNSPLHF | TGTGCCAGCAGCTTAGCTCACGGCGGATTCTATAATTCACCCCTCCACTTT
. | TRBJ2-2 | few | TRBV3-1 | CASSQEGRAGTGELFF | TGTGCCAGCAGCCAAGAGGGCAGGGCGGGCACCGGGGAGCTGTTTTTT
TRBD2 | TRBJ2-7 | once | TRBV6-6 | CASSYSLAESSYEQYF | TGTGCCAGCAGTTACTCGCTAGCGGAAAGCTCCTACGAGCAGTACTTC
. | TRBJ1-1 | many | TRBV20-1 | CSASSPLNTEAFF | TGCAGTGCTTCTAGCCCCCTGAACACTGAAGCTTTCTTT
. | TRBJ2-5 | . | TRBV7-7 | CASSSGRVETQYF | TGTGCTAGCAGCTCGGGTAGAGTGGAGACCCAGTACTTC
TRBD2 | TRBJ2-7 | . | TRBV11-2 | CASASGFLEQYF | TGTGCCAGCGCTAGCGGGTTCCTCGAGCAGTACTTC
. | TRBJ2-5 | . | TRBV11-2 | CASSLGRDQTQYF | TGTGCCAGCAGCTTGGGGCGGGATCAGACCCAGTACTTC
. | TRBJ2-7 | many | TRBV2 | CASSDIRDNEQYF | TGTGCCAGCAGTGATATCAGGGATAACGAGCAGTACTTC
TRBD1 | TRBJ2-7 | many | TRBV7-2 | CASSSWDRGYEQYF | TGTGCCAGCAGCTCCTGGGACAGGGGTTACGAGCAGTACTTC
TRBD2 | TRBJ2-5 | many | TRBV6-9 | CASSWGTSSQETQYF | TGTGCCAGCAGTTGGGGGACTAGCAGCCAAGAGACCCAGTACTTC
TRBD1 | TRBJ2-7 | many | TRBV7-9 | CASSYAGGPYEQYF | TGTGCCAGCAGTTATGCAGGGGGTCCCTACGAGCAGTACTTC
. | TRBJ2-1 | . | TRBV28 | CASSLEQGWNEQFF | TGTGCCAGCAGTTTAGAACAGGGCTGGAATGAGCAGTTCTTC
. | TRBJ2-5 | once | TRBV14 | CASSPVRGRRGGETQYF | TGTGCCAGCAGCCCAGTCCGGGGCCGTAGGGGTGGAGAGACCCAGTACTTC
. | TRBJ1-2 | few | TRBV5-8 | CASSWDSGPDGYTF | TGTGCCAGCAGCTGGGATTCAGGGCCAGATGGCTACACCTTC
TRBD1 | TRBJ1-5 | few | TRBV6-1 | CASSEGTGGQPQHF | TGTGCCAGCAGTGAAGGGACAGGGGGGCAGCCCCAGCATTTT
. | TRBJ2-7 | . | TRBV5-5 | CASSLRHPIYEQYF | TGTGCCAGCAGCCTCAGGCACCCGATCTACGAGCAGTACTTC
. | TRBJ2-7 | many | TRBV4-3 | CASSQEGQVHSYEQYF | TGCGCCAGCAGCCAAGAAGGGCAGGTCCACTCCTACGAGCAGTACTTC
. | TRBJ1-4 | many | TRBV7-9 | CASSFTVGKLFF | TGTGCCAGCAGCTTCACGGTGGGGAAACTGTTTTTT
. | TRBJ1-1 | many | TRBV15 | CATSNPPYIWATEAFF | TGTGCCACCAGCAATCCACCTTACATTTGGGCGACTGAAGCTTTCTTT
TRBD1 | TRBJ2-7 | many | TRBV6-2/TRBV6-3 | CASSYSNRGTEYEQYF | TGTGCCAGCAGTTACTCAAACAGGGGGACAGAGTACGAGCAGTACTTC
TRBD1 | TRBJ1-2 | few | TRBV5-1 | CASSIDRGRDYGYTF | TGCGCCAGCAGCATCGACAGGGGGCGAGACTATGGCTACACCTTC
TRBD1 | TRBJ2-7 | . | TRBV11-2 | CASSSSTGGEQYF | TGTGCCAGCAGCTCATCGACAGGGGGGGAGCAGTACTTC
. | TRBJ2-2 | . | TRBV7-9 | CASSLRGVHLLFF | TGTGCCAGCAGCTTAAGAGGGGTCCATTTGCTGTTTTTT
. | TRBJ1-1 | . | TRBV19 | CASSGWDGLNTEAFF | TGTGCCAGTAGCGGCTGGGACGGCCTGAACACTGAAGCTTTCTTT
. | TRBJ2-3 | many | TRBV6-1 | CASSEGQSTDTQYF | TGTGCCAGCAGTGAAGGACAGAGCACAGATACGCAGTATTTT
TRBD2 | TRBJ2-3 | . | TRBV6-4 | CASSGAGAGDTQYF | TGTGCCAGCAGTGGAGCGGGGGCGGGAGATACGCAGTATTTT
. | TRBJ2-2 | many | TRBV9 | CASSVGLGLTTGELFF | TGTGCCAGCAGCGTAGGTTTAGGACTTACTACCGGGGAGCTGTTTTTT
TRBD1 | TRBJ1-2 | many | TRBV13 | CASSSLNRTGWYGYTF | TGTGCCAGCAGCTCACTGAACCGGACAGGGTGGTATGGCTACACCTTC
. | TRBJ1-1 | many | TRBV6-5 | CASSYFGAPRDTEAFF | TGTGCCAGCAGTTACTTCGGGGCCCCGCGGGACACTGAAGCTTTCTTT
TRBD1 | TRBJ2-5 | many | TRBV6-2/TRBV6-3 | CATQAPDRGVPWTQYF | TGTGCCACCCAGGCCCCGGACAGGGGTGTTCCGTGGACCCAGTACTTC
. | TRBJ2-1 | many | TRBV7-8 | CASSFLDWDEQFF | TGTGCCAGCAGCTTCCTCGACTGGGATGAGCAGTTCTTC
. | TRBJ2-5 | many | TRBV7-2 | CASSGSQETQYF | TGTGCCAGCTCGGGCAGCCAAGAGACCCAGTACTTC